One T cell receptor (beta chain) is described in this entry. MiXCR, run by TCRdb on the 5' RACE reads, gives a single entry per CDR3 protein. The sample contains fewer than 650,000 distinct CDR3 sequences, 15% to 20% of which appear only once. This specimen comes from a study of T-cell memory formation after mild COVID-19. Sequenced: PBMCs or a T cell subset sorted from them (not recorded which). The TCR comes from an adult woman who had mild COVID-19 (a few samples of this study predate the infection). Cell type and time point are not known.

The CDR3 DNA follows: TGTGCCAGCAGCCAAAGAACTTATCGGGGGCGCATCGAGTATGGCTACACCTTC. This gives the protein CASSQRTYRGRIEYGYTF. The chain couples TRBV7-9 to TRBJ1-2, with D possibly matching TRBD1 (6 bases). With 5 bases removed from V and 5 bases from J, the gap between germline ends came to 27 bases. The length of the CDR3 is 18 residues. The germline CDR1 and CDR2 sequences are SEHNR and FQNEAQ (reference sequence). Using reference TRBV7-9 and TRBJ1-2 for the parts outside the CDR3, the full variable domain is DTGVSQNPRHKITKRGQNVTFRCDPISEHNRLYWYRQTLGQGPEFLTYFQNEAQLEKSRLLSDRFSAERPKGSFSTLEIQRTEQGDSAMYLCASSQRTYRGRIEYGYTFGSGTRLTVV.